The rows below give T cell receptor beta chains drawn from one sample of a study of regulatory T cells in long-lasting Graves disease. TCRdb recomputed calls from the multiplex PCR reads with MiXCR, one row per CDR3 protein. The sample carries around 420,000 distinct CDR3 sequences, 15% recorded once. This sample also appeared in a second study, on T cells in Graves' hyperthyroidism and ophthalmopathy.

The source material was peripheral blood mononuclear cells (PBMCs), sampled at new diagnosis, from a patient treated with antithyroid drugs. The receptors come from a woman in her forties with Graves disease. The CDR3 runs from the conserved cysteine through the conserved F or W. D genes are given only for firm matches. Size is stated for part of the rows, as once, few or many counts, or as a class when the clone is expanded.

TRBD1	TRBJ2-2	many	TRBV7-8	CASSSVTGTNTGELFF	TGTGCCAGCAGCTCGGTGACAGGGACGAACACCGGGGAGCTGTTTTTT
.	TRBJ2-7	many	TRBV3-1	CASSPGGAYEQYF	TGTGCCAGCAGCCCCGGAGGAGCTTACGAGCAGTACTTC
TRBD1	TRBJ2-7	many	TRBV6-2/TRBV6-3	CASRPSSGGHSYEQYF	TGTGCCAGCAGACCCTCCTCAGGGGGTCACTCCTACGAGCAGTACTTC
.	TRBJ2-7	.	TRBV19	CASSAVGLSYEQYF	TGTGCCAGTAGTGCCGTCGGCCTCTCCTACGAGCAGTACTTC
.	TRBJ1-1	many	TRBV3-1	CASSQDQGTEAFF	TGTGCCAGCAGCCAAGATCAGGGCACTGAAGCTTTCTTT
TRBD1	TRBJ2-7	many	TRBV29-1	CSARTGEYEQYF	TGCAGCGCAAGGACAGGGGAATACGAGCAGTACTTC
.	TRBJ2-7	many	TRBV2	CASAKRRSEGNEQYF	TGTGCCAGCGCCAAGAGAAGGTCCGAGGGGAACGAGCAGTACTTC
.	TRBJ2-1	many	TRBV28	CASSYPRSTISTYNEQFF	TGTGCCAGCAGTTATCCTAGATCAACTATATCCACCTACAATGAGCAGTTCTTC
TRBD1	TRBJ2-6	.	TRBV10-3	CAISVGQGSNVLTF	TGTGCCATATCAGTAGGACAGGGTTCCAACGTCCTGACTTTC
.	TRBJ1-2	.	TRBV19	CASSITSGQAYGYTF	TGTGCCAGTAGTATAACCTCGGGGCAAGCCTATGGCTACACCTTC
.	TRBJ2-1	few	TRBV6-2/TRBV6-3	CASTPVSYNEQFF	TGTGCCAGCACTCCGGTATCCTACAATGAGCAGTTCTTC
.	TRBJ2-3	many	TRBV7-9	CASSSPQTDTQYF	TGTGCCAGCAGCTCGCCTCAGACAGATACGCAGTATTTT
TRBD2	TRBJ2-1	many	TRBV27	CASSLSGGSYNEQFF	TGTGCCAGCAGTTTATCGGGGGGGTCCTACAATGAGCAGTTCTTC
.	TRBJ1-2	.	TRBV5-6	CASRGRLMTDDGYTF	TGTGCCAGCAGGGGGAGGTTGATGACCGATGATGGCTACACCTTC
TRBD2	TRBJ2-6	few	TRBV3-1	CASSQELAGTFGANVLTF	TGTGCCAGCAGCCAAGAACTAGCGGGAACCTTTGGGGCCAACGTCCTGACTTTC
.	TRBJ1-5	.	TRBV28	CASSLIGLGVSPQHF	TGTGCCAGCAGTTTAATTGGCTTGGGGGTCAGCCCCCAGCATTTT
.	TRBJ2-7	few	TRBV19	CASSGPGGRFGEQYF	TGTGCCAGTAGTGGCCCCGGAGGGCGGTTCGGTGAGCAGTACTTC
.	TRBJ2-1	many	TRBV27	CASSLSGAPYNEQFF	TGTGCCAGCAGTTTATCAGGGGCCCCCTACAATGAGCAGTTCTTC
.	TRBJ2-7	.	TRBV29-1	CSVSGNIYEQYF	TGCAGCGTCTCGGGCAATATCTACGAGCAGTACTTC
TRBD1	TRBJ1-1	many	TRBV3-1	CASSQVHRGNTEAFF	TGTGCCAGCAGCCAAGTGCACAGGGGGAACACTGAAGCTTTCTTT
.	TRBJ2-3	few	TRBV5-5	CASSSPLDGTDTQYF	TGTGCCAGCAGCTCCCCCTTGGACGGGACAGATACGCAGTATTTT
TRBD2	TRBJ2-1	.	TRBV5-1	CASSRGLADYNEQFF	TGCGCCAGCAGCAGGGGACTAGCGGACTACAATGAGCAGTTCTTC
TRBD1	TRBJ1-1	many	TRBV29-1	CSVEASDRDTEAFF	TGCAGCGTTGAAGCCTCCGACAGGGACACTGAAGCTTTCTTT
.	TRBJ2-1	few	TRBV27	CASSLSWWEYYNEQFF	TGTGCCAGCAGTTTATCGTGGTGGGAGTACTACAATGAGCAGTTCTTC
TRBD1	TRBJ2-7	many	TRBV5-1	CASSLATVGRQGSYEQYF	TGCGCCAGCAGCTTGGCCACGGTCGGGCGACAGGGATCCTACGAGCAGTACTTC
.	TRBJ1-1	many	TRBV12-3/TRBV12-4	CASSREQNTEAFF	TGTGCCAGCAGCAGAGAACAGAACACTGAAGCTTTCTTT
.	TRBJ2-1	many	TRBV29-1	CSVEKSHADSVRGINEQFF	TGCAGCGTTGAAAAGTCCCACGCGGATAGCGTTCGGGGGATCAATGAGCAGTTCTTC
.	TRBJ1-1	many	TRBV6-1	CASTPKQGMGTEAFF	TGTGCCAGCACCCCCAAACAGGGTATGGGCACTGAAGCTTTCTTT
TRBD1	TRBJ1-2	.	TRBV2	CASNRGDRGSSGYTF	TGTGCCAGCAATAGGGGGGACAGGGGTTCTTCGGGCTACACCTTC
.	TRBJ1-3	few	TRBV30	CAWSARVSGNTIYF	TGTGCCTGGAGTGCCAGAGTCTCTGGAAACACCATATATTTT
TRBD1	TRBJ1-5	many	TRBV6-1	CASSKRGQGENQPQHF	TGTGCCAGCAGCAAGCGAGGACAGGGGGAAAATCAGCCCCAGCATTTT
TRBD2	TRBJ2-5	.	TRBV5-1	CASSLTSGRGRETQYF	TGCGCCAGCAGCTTGACTAGCGGGAGAGGACGGGAGACCCAGTACTTC
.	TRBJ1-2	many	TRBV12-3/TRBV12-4	CASSQDSNYGYTF	TGTGCCAGCAGTCAGGACAGCAACTATGGCTACACCTTC
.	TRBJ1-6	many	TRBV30	CALTFGSSSPLHF	TGTGCCTTGACCTTCGGTTCTTCTTCACCCCTCCACTTT
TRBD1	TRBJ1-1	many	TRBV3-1	CASSHSGGQGKAFF	TGTGCCAGCAGCCATAGTGGGGGACAGGGAAAAGCTTTCTTT
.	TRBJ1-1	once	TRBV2	CASSPTRRLKNTEAFF	TGTGCCAGCAGTCCTACCCGACGCCTAAAGAACACTGAAGCTTTCTTT
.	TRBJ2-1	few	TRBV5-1	CASSAPGVGQFF	TGCGCCAGCAGCGCCCCCGGGGTTGGCCAGTTCTTC
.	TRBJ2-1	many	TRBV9	CASSVDPGEHYNEQFF	TGTGCCAGCAGCGTAGATCCGGGGGAACATTACAATGAGCAGTTCTTC
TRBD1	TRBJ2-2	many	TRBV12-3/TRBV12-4	CASSFGQGARNGELFF	TGTGCCAGCAGTTTCGGACAGGGGGCGCGGAACGGGGAGCTGTTTTTT
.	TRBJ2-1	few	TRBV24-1	CATSESSEAGNNEQFF	TGTGCCACCAGTGAATCCTCGGAGGCCGGTAACAATGAGCAGTTCTTC
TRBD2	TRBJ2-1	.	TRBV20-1	CSARVTSGRVGSYNEQFF	TGCAGTGCTAGGGTTACTAGCGGGAGAGTAGGGTCCTACAATGAGCAGTTCTTC
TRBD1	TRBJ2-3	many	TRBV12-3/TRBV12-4	CASSLGGQGTDTQYF	TGTGCCAGCAGTTTAGGGGGACAGGGCACAGATACGCAGTATTTT
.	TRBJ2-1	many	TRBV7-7	CASSRTDNNEQFF	TGTGCTAGCAGCCGCACCGATAACAATGAGCAGTTCTTC
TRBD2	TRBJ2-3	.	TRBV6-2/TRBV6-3	CASNEGGRDWDTQYF	TGTGCCAGCAATGAGGGCGGGAGGGACTGGGATACGCAGTATTTT
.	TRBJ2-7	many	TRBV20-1	CSAIDGSGSYEQYF	TGCAGTGCTATCGACGGGAGCGGCTCCTACGAGCAGTACTTC